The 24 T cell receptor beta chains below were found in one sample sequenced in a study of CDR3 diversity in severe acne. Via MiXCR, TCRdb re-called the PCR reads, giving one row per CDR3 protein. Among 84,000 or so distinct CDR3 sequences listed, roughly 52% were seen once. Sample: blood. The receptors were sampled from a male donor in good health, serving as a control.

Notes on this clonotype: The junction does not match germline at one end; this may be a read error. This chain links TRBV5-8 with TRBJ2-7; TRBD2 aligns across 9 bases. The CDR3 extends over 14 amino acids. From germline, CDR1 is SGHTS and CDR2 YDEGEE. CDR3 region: CASSLGLAFEEQYF. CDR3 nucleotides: TGCGCCAGCAGCCTGGGACTAGCCTTTGAAGAGCAGTACTTC.

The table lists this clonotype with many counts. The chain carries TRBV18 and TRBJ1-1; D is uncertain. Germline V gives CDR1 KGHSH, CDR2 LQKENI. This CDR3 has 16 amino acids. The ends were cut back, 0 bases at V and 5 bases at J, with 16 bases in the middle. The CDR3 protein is CASSPPSTPVGTEAFF. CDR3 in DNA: TGTGCCAGCTCACCACCGTCGACACCAGTTGGGACTGAAGCTTTCTTT.

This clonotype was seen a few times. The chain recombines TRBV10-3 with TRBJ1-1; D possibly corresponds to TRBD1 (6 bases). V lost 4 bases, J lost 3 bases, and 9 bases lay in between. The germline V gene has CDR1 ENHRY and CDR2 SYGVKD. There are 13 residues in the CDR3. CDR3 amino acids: CAISADSYTEAFF. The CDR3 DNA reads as TGTGCCATCAGTGCGGACAGCTACACTGAAGCTTTCTTT.

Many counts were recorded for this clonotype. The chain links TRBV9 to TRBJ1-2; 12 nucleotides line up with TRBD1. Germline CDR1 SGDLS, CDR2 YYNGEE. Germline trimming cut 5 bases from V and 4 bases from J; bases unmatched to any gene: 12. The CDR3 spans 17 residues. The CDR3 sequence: CASSAGTGGFYSYGYTF. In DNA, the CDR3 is TGTGCCAGCAGTGCCGGGACAGGGGGCTTCTATAGCTATGGCTACACCTTC.

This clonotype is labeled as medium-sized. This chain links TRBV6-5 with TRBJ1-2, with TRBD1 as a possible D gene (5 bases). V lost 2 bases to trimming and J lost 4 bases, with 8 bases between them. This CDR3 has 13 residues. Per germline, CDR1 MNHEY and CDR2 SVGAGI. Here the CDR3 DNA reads TGTGCCAGCAGTTACGCAGGGATCTATGGCTACACCTTC. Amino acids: CASSYAGIYGYTF.

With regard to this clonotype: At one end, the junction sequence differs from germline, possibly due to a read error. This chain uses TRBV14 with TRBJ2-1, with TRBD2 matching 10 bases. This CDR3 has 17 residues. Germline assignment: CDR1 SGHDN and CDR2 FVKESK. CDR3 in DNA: TGTGCCAGCAGCGCCTATACCGGGACTAGCGACTACAATGAGCAGTCCTTC. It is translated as CASSAYTGTSDYNEQSF.

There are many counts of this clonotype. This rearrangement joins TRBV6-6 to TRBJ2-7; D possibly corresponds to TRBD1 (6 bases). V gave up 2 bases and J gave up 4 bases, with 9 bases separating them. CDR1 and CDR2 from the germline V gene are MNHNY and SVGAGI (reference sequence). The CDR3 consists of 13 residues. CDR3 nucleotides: TGTGCCAGCAGTTACCCAGGACAGTACGAGCAGTACTTC. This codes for CASSYPGQYEQYF.

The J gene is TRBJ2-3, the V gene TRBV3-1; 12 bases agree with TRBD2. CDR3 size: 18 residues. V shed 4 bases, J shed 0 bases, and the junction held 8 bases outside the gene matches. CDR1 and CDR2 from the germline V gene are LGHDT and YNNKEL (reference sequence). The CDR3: CASSPSSGGVTSTDTQYF. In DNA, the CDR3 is TGTGCCAGCAGCCCCTCTAGCGGGGGGGTCACTAGCACAGATACGCAGTATTTT.

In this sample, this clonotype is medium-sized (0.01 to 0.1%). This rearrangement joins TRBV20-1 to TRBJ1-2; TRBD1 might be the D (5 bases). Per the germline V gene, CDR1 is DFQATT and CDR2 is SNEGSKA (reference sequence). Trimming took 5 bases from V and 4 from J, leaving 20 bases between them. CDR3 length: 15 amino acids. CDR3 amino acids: CSAPPGIPEAYGYTF. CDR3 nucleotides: TGCAGTGCTCCCCCAGGGATACCGGAGGCCTATGGCTACACCTTC.

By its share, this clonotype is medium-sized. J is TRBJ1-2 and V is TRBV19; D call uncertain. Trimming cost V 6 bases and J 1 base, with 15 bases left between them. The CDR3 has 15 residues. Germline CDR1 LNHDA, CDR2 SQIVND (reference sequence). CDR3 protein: CASSSIGDGNYGYTF. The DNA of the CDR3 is TGTGCCAGTAGCAGTATCGGAGACGGTAACTATGGCTACACCTTC. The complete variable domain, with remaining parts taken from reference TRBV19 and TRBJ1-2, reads DGGITQSPKYLFRKEGQNVTLSCEQNLNHDAMYWYRQDPGQGLRLIYYSQIVNDFQKGDIAEGYSVSREKKESFPLTVTSAQKNPTAFYLCASSSIGDGNYGYTFGSGTRLTVV.

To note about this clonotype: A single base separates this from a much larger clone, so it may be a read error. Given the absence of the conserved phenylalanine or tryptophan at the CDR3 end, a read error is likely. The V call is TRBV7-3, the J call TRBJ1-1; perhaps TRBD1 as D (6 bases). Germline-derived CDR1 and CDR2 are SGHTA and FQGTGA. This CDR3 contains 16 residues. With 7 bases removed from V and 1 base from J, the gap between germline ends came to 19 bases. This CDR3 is CASTKDPGATNTEAFL. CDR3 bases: TGTGCCAGCACCAAGGACCCAGGGGCTACGAACACTGAAGCTTTCTTG.

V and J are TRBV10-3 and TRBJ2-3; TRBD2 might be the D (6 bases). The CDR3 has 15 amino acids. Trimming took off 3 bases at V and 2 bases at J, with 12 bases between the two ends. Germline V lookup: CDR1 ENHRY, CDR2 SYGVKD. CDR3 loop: CAISDGAGPTDTQYF. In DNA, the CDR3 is TGTGCCATCAGTGACGGAGCGGGCCCCACAGATACGCAGTATTTT.

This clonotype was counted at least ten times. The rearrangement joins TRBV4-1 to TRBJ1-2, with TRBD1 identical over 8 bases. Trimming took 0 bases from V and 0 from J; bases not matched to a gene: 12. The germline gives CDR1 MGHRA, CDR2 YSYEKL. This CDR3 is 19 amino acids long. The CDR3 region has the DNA TGCGCCAGCAGCCAAGATATGAGCCCAGGGGGCCCTGCTAACTATGGCTACACCTTC. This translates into CASSQDMSPGGPANYGYTF.

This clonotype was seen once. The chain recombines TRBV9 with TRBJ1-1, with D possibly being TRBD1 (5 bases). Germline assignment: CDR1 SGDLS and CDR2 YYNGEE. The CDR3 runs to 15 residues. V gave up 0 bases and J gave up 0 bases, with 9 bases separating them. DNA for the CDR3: TGTGCCAGCAGCGTAGTTCCAGGGCTGAACACTGAAGCTTTCTTT. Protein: CASSVVPGLNTEAFF.

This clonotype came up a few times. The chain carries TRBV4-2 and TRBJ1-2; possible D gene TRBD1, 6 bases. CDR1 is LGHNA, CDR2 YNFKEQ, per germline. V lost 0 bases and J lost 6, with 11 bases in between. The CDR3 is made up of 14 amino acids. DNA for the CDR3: TGTGCCAGCAGCCAAGAACTAGGGGGGGATGGCTACACCTTC. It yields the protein CASSQELGGDGYTF.

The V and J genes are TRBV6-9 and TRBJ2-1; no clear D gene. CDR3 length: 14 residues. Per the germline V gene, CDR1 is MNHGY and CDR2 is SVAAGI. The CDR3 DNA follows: TGTGCAAGAGGATACTCGAATTTGATCAATGAGCAGTTCTTC. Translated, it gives CARGYSNLINEQFF.

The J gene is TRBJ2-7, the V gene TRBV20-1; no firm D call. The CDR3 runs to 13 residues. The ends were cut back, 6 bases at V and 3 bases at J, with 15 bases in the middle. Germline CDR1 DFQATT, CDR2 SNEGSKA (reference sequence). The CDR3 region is CSADGRRVYEQYF. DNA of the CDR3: TGCAGTGCGGATGGCCGGAGAGTCTACGAGCAGTACTTC.

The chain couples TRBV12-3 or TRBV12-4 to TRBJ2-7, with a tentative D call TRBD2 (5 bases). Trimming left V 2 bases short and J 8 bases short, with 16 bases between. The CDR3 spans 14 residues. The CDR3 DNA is TGTGCCAGCAGTTTAAATGAGGGTCAGCCCCAGCAGTACTTC. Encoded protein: CASSLNEGQPQQYF.

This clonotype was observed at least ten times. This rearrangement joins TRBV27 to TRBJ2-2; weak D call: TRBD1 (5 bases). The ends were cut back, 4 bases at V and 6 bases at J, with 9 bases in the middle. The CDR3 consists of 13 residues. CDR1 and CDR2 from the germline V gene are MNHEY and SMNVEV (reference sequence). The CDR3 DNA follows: TGTGCCAGCAGTTCAGGGTGGGCCGGGGAGCTGTTTTTT. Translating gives CASSSGWAGELFF.

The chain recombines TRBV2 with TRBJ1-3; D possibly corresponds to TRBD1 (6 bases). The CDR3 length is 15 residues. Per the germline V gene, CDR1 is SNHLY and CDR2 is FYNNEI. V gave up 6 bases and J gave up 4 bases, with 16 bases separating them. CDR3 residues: CASSEAGASGNTIYF. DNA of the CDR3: TGTGCCAGCAGCGAGGCAGGGGCTTCGGGAAACACCATATATTTT. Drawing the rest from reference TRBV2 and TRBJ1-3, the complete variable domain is EPEVTQTPSHQVTQMGQEVILRCVPISNHLYFYWYRQILGQKVEFLVSFYNNEISEKSEIFDDQFSVERPDGSNFTLKIRSTKLEDSAMYFCASSEAGASGNTIYFGEGSWLTVV.

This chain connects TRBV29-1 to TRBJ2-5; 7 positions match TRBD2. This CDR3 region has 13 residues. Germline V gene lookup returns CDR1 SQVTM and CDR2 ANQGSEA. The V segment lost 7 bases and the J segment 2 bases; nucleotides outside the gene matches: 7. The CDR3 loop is CSGWGGVQETQYF. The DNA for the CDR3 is TGCAGCGGGTGGGGGGGGGTTCAAGAGACCCAGTACTTC. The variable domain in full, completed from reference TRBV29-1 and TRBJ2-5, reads SAVISQKPSRDICQRGTSLTIQCQVDSQVTMMFWYRQQPGQSLTLIATANQGSEATYESGFVIDKFPISRPNLTFSTLTVSNMSPEDSSIYLCSGWGGVQETQYFGPGTRLLVL.

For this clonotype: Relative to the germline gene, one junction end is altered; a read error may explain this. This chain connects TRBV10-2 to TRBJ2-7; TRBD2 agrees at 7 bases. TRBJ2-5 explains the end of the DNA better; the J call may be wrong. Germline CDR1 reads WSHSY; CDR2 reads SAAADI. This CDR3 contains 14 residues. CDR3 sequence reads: CASSPPGGRETQYF. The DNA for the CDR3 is TGTGCCAGCTCACCACCTGGCGGGAGAGAGACCCAGTACTTC.

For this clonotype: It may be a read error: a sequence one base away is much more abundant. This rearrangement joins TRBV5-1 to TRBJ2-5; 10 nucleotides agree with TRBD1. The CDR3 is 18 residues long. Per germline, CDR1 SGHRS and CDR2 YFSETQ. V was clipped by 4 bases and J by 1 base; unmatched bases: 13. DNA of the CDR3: TGCGCCAGCAGCACCAGACCCGGGACAGGGGTTGGCCAAGAGACCCAGTACTTC. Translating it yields CASSTRPGTGVGQETQYF. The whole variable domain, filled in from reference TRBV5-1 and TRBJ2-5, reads KAGVTQTPRYLIKTRGQQVTLSCSPISGHRSVSWYQQTPGQGLQFLFEYFSETQRNKGNFPGRFSGRQFSNSRSEMNVSTLELGDSALYLCASSTRPGTGVGQETQYFGPGTRLLVL.

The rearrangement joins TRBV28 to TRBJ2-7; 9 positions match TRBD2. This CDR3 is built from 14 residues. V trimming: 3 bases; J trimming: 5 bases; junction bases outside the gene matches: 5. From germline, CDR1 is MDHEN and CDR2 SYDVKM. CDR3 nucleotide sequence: TGTGCCAGCAGTTTGGGCGGGGGGGGCCACGAGCAGTACTTC. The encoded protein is CASSLGGGGHEQYF.